One sample yielded the 16 T cell receptor beta chains listed below, sequenced in a study of T cell responses to AZD1222 COVID-19 vaccine. The repertoire was sequenced with immunoSEQ multiplex PCR; TCRdb's copy has only in-frame clones and lacks some. This sample carries roughly 100,000 clones, approximately 88% of them seen once, and the ten largest clones take approximately 20%. The sample here was peripheral blood, taken on day 0 of AZD1222 vaccination. These receptors were collected from an adult in good health.

This rearrangement joins TRBV18 to TRBJ1-3, with no clear D. The CDR3 spans 13 residues. Germline CDR1 and CDR2: KGHSH and LQKENI. V lost 7 bases, J lost 4 bases, and 11 bases lay in between. The CDR3 reads CASWLGVGNTIYF. In DNA, the CDR3 is TGTGCCAGCTGGTTGGGCGTAGGAAACACCATATATTTT.

This clone was counted a single time. This chain links TRBV2 with TRBJ1-1; weak D call: TRBD1 (6 bases). The germline V and J ends were trimmed by 7 bases and 10 bases, with 25 bases remaining between them. This CDR3 region has 15 residues. In germline, CDR1 is SNHLY, CDR2 FYNNEI. The CDR3 sequence: CASNYPPGHATRAFF. In DNA, the CDR3 is TGTGCCAGCAACTACCCCCCGGGACACGCAACCAGAGCTTTCTTT. Looking up the rest from reference TRBV2 and TRBJ1-1 gives the full variable domain: EPEVTQTPSHQVTQMGQEVILRCVPISNHLYFYWYRQILGQKVEFLVSFYNNEISEKSEIFDDQFSVERPDGSNFTLKIRSTKLEDSAMYFCASNYPPGHATRAFFGQGTRLTVV.

This sequence joins TRBV7-2 and TRBJ1-4, with D possibly matching TRBD1 (6 bases). The CDR3 is 13 amino acids. The V gene lost 5 bases and the J gene lost 7 bases, with 11 bases spanning the gap. Germline-derived CDR1 and CDR2 are SGHTA and FQGNSA. The CDR3 protein is CASSPQTGEKLFF. The DNA for the CDR3 is TGTGCCAGCAGCCCTCAGACAGGTGAAAAACTGTTTTTT. The whole variable domain, remainder taken from reference TRBV7-2 and TRBJ1-4, is GAGVSQSPSNKVTEKGKDVELRCDPISGHTALYWYRQSLGQGLEFLIYFQGNSAPDKSGLPSDRFSAERTGGSVSTLTIQRTQQEDSAVYLCASSPQTGEKLFFGSGTQLSVL.

The rearrangement joins TRBV24-1 to TRBJ2-1, with 8 bases lining up with TRBD2. The CDR3 totals 16 residues. CDR1 and CDR2 from the germline V gene are KGHDR and SFDVKD. V was pared by 5 bases and J by 0 bases, with 5 bases of the junction left unmatched. The CDR3 DNA reads TGTGCCACCAGTGGACCCCTAGCGGGCTCCTACAATGAGCAGTTCTTC. Amino acid sequence: CATSGPLAGSYNEQFF.

V gene TRBV7-6 combines with J gene TRBJ2-2; tentative D call: TRBD2 (5 bases). The CDR3 length is 14 residues. Germline V CDR1 and CDR2: SGHVS, FNYEAQ. The V gene lost 5 bases and the J gene lost 7 bases, with 14 bases spanning the gap. DNA of the CDR3: TGTGCCAGCAGCCTCCCCGGGGTGGTCGGGGAGCTGTTTTTT. Its translation is CASSLPGVVGELFF. The whole variable domain, remainder taken from reference TRBV7-6 and TRBJ2-2, is GAGVSQSPRYKVTKRGQDVALRCDPISGHVSLYWYRQALGQGPEFLTYFNYEAQQDKSGLPNDRFSAERPEGSISTLTIQRTEQRDSAMYRCASSLPGVVGELFFGEGSRLTVL.

In this sample, this clone turned up a few times. The chain couples TRBV29-1 to TRBJ2-3; maybe TRBD1 (6 bases). Germline V gene sequence: CDR1 SQVTM, CDR2 ANQGSEA. This CDR3 is 15 amino acids long. Deletions cut 2 bases from V and 3 bases from J, with 15 bases between. The CDR3 protein is CSVEKRFRGTDTQYF. CDR3 nucleotide sequence: TGCAGCGTTGAAAAAAGGTTTAGGGGGACAGATACGCAGTATTTT.

The chain employs TRBV6-2 or TRBV6-3 and TRBJ2-7; 12 nucleotides align to TRBD2. Losses at the gene ends were 5 bases for V and 6 bases for J; bases not matched to a gene: 26. Per the germline V gene, CDR1 is MNHEY and CDR2 is SVGEGT. CDR3 length: 21 amino acids. The CDR3 protein is CASSRHPTSGSSNQPTGEQYF. The CDR3 DNA reads TGTGCCAGCAGTCGCCATCCGACTAGCGGGAGCTCTAACCAACCTACAGGCGAGCAGTACTTC.

V and J are TRBV4-3 and TRBJ1-5; TRBD1 might be the D (5 bases). The germline CDR1 and CDR2 sequences are LGHNA and YSLEER. The CDR3 covers 15 residues. V shed 1 base and J shed 5 bases, with 12 bases lying between them. CDR3 sequence: CASSQVPGMDQPQHF. The CDR3 DNA follows: TGCGCCAGCAGCCAAGTGCCAGGGATGGATCAGCCCCAGCATTTT.

The chain joins TRBV9 to TRBJ1-2; a weak D match, TRBD1 (5 bases). V shed 0 bases and J shed 4 bases, with 10 bases lying between them. The CDR3 is 14 amino acids. Per germline, CDR1 SGDLS and CDR2 YYNGEE. The CDR3, as DNA: TGTGCCAGCAGCGTAGAGTTCGGGGGCTATGGCTACACCTTC. Protein: CASSVEFGGYGYTF.

This clone occurred once. V gene TRBV6-1 combines with J gene TRBJ2-7, with 14 nucleotides matching TRBD2. The CDR3 covers 18 residues. Germline assignment: CDR1 MNHNS and CDR2 SASEGT. The V segment lost 2 bases and the J segment 2 bases; nucleotides outside the gene matches: 8. This CDR3 is CASSERLAGGPGTYEQYF. For the CDR3, the DNA is TGTGCCAGCAGTGAAAGACTAGCGGGAGGGCCAGGGACCTACGAGCAGTACTTC.

V usage is TRBV19 and J usage is TRBJ1-6; 9 nucleotides agree with TRBD1. CDR3 length: 11 residues. V gave up 5 bases and J gave up 19 bases; unmatched junction bases: 6. CDR1 is LNHDA and CDR2 is SQIVND in the germline V gene (reference sequence). Here the CDR3 DNA reads TGTGCCAGTAGTGTCCGGGACAGGGTGCACTTT. As protein: CASSVRDRVHF. Full variable domain (missing parts from reference TRBV19 and TRBJ1-6): DGGITQSPKYLFRKEGQNVTLSCEQNLNHDAMYWYRQDPGQGLRLIYYSQIVNDFQKGDIAEGYSVSREKKESFPLTVTSAQKNPTAFYLCASSVRDRVHFGNGTRLTVT.

This chain joins TRBV6-2 or TRBV6-3 and TRBJ1-3; no clear D. CDR1 and CDR2 from the germline V gene are MNHEY and SVGEGT. V lost 5 bases and J 0 bases, leaving 14 bases between the germline ends. This CDR3 region has 16 residues. This CDR3 reads CASSAASRRSGNTIYF. CDR3 coding DNA: TGTGCCAGCAGTGCGGCCTCGAGACGCTCTGGAAACACCATATATTTT.

The chain carries TRBV19 and TRBJ1-1; possible D gene TRBD1, 6 bases. This CDR3 comprises 15 residues. The germline V gene has CDR1 LNHDA and CDR2 SQIVND (reference sequence). The V end lost 5 bases, the J end lost 4 bases, and 17 bases lay between the germline ends. The CDR3 loop is CASSEPSGGLTEAFF. The CDR3, as DNA: TGTGCCAGTAGTGAACCCTCGGGGGGGCTCACTGAAGCTTTCTTT.

The chain is built from TRBV18 and TRBJ1-4; D is perhaps TRBD1 (6 bases). This CDR3 spans 17 amino acids. Trimming pared 0 bases from V and 6 bases from J, leaving 17 bases between. Germline V gene lookup returns CDR1 KGHSH and CDR2 LQKENI. The chain's CDR3 is CASSPPNRVVGDEKLFF. Here the CDR3 DNA reads TGTGCCAGCTCACCACCAAACAGGGTGGTGGGGGATGAAAAACTGTTTTTT.

The rearrangement joins TRBV19 to TRBJ1-5; D is uncertain. Trimming took off 8 bases at V and 2 bases at J, with 10 bases between the two ends. Germline CDR1 reads LNHDA; CDR2 reads SQIVND (reference sequence). The CDR3 has 13 residues. The chain's CDR3 is CASSNGGNQPQHF. CDR3 bases: TGTGCCAGTTCTAATGGGGGCAATCAGCCCCAGCATTTT.

The V call is TRBV18, the J call TRBJ2-1; D is uncertain. Trimming stripped 5 bases from V and 2 bases from J, with 10 bases between. CDR1 KGHSH and CDR2 LQKENI come from the germline V gene. This CDR3 has 14 residues. CDR3 in amino acids: CASSEDITYNEQFF. The CDR3 DNA reads as TGTGCCAGCTCAGAAGACATAACCTACAATGAGCAGTTCTTC.